The source of this TCR beta chain is a study of cytomegalovirus exposure and HLA in healthy donors. As for the study in general: The Caucasian-associated ancestry cluster held about 80% of 398 genotyped donors.

With regard to this clone: Its antigen remains unknown.

Points from the study as a whole: It was reported in a later analysis that an Asian-associated ancestry cluster showed fewer N-insertions than the roughly 620-donor mean. For presence/absence analyses, sequencing depth was assumed to be roughly uniform across donors. Data from an earlier analysis indicated that most TCR beta V segments were productive either about 90% or about 30% of the time.

The CDR3 has 13 residues. From germline, CDR1 is MNHNS and CDR2 SASEGT. V was shortened by 6 bases and J by 9 bases, with 15 bases between the two germline ends. This PCR relied on a set of 60 Vbeta primers and 13 Jbeta primers. Generated by immunoSEQ multiplex PCR, the TCRdb table keeps only in-frame clones and is missing some. This table holds fewer than 140,000 clones, approximately 82% found once. The TCR originated in a man aged 40-50 years in good health and CMV-seronegative. Sequencing input: PBMCs. The chain employs TRBV6-1 and TRBJ2-1, with a weak D call TRBD1 (6 bases). The CDR3 DNA is TGTGCCAGCAGGCAGACAGGCACAAGTGAGCAGTTCTTC. Protein product: CASRQTGTSEQFF.